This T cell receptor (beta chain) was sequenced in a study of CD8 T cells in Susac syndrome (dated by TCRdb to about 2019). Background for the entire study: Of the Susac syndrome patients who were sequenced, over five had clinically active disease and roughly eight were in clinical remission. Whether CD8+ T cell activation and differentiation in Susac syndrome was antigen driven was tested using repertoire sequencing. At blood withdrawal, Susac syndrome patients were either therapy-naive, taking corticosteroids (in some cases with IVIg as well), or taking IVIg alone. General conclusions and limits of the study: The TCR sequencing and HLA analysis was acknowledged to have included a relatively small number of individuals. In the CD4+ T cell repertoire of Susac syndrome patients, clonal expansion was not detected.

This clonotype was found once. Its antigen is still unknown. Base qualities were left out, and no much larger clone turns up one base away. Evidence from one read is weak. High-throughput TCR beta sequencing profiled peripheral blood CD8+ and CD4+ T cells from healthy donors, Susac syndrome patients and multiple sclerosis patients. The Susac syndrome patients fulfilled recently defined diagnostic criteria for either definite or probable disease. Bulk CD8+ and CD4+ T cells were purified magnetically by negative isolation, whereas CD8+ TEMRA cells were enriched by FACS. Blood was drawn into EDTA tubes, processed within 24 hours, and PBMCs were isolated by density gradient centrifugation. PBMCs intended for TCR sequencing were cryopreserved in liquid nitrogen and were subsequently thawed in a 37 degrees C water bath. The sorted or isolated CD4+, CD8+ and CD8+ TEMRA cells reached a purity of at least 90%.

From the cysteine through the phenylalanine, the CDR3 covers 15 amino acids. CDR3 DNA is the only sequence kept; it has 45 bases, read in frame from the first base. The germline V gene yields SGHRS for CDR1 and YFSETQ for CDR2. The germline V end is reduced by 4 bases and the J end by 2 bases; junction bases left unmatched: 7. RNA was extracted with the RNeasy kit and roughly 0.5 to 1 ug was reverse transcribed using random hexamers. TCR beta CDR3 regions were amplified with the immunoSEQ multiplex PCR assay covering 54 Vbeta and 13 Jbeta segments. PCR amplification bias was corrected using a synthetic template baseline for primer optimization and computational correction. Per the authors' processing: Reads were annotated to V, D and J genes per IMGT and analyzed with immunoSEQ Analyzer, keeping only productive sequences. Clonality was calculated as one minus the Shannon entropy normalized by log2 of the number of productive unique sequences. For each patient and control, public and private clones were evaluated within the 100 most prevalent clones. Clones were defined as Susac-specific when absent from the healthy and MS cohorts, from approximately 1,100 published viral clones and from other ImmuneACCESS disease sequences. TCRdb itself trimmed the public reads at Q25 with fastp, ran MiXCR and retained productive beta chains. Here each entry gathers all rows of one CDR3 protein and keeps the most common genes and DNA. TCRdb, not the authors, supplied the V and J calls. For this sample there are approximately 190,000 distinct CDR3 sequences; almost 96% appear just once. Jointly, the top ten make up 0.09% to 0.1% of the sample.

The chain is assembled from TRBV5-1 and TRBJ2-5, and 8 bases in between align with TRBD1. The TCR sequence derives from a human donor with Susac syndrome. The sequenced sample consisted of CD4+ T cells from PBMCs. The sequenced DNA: TGCGCCAGCAGCGGACAGGGTGGGGATCAAGAGACCCAGTACTTC. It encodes CASSGQGGDQETQYF.